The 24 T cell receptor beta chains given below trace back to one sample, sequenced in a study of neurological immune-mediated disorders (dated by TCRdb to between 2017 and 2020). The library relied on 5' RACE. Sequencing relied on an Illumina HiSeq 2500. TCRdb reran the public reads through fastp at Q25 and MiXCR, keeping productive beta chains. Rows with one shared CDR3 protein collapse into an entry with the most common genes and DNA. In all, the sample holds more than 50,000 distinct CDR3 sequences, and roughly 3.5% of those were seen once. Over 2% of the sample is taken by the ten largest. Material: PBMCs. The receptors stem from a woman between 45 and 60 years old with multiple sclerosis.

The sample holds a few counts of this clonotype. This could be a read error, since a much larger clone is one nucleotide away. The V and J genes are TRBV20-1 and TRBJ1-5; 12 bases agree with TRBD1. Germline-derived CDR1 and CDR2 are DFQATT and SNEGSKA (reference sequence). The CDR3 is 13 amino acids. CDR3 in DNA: TGCAGTGCGGGACAGGGGGCTCGGCAGCCCCAGAATTTT. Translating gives CSAGQGARQPQNF.

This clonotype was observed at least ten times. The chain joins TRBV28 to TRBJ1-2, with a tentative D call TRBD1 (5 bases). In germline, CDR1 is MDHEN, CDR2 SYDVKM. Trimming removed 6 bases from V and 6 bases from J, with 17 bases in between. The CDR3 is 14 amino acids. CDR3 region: CASSLPAGIDGYTF. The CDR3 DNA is TGTGCCAGCAGCCTCCCGGCAGGGATCGATGGCTACACCTTC.

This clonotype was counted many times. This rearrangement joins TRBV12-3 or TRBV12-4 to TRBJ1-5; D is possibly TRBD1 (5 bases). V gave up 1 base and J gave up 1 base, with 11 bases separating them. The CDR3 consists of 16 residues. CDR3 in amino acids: CASSLGVGGSNQPQHF. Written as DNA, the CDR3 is TGTGCCAGCAGTTTAGGTGTCGGGGGAAGCAATCAGCCCCAGCATTTT.

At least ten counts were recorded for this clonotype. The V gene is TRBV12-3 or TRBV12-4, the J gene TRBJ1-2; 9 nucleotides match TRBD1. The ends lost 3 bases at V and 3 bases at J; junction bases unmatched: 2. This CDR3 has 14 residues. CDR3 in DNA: TGTGCCAGCAGTTTGGGGACAGGGTACTATGGCTACACCTTC. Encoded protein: CASSLGTGYYGYTF.

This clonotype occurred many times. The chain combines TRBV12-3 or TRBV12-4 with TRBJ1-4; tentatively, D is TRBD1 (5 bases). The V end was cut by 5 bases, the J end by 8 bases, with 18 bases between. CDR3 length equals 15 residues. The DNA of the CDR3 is TGTGCCAGCAGTCCCGTATCCGGGACCGGGGAAAAACTGTTTTTT. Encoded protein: CASSPVSGTGEKLFF.

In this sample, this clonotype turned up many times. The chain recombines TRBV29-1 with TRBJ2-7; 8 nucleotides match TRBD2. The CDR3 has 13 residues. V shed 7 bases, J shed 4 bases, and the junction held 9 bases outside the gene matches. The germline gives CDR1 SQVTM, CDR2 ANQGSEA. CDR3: CSAGGGRGYEQYF. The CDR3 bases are TGCAGCGCGGGGGGGGGGCGCGGATACGAGCAGTACTTC.

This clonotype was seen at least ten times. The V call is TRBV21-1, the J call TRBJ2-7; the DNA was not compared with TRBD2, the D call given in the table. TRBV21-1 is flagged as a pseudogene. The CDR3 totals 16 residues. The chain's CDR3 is CASSNGLAGEPYEQYF. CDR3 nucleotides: TGTGCCAGCAGTAACGGACTAGCGGGAGAGCCCTACGAGCAGTACTTC.

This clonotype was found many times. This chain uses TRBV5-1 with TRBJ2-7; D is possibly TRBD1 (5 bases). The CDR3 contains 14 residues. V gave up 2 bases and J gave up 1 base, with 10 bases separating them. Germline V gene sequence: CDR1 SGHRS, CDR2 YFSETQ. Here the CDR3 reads CASSFSGNSYEQYF. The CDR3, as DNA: TGCGCCAGCAGCTTTTCAGGGAATTCCTACGAGCAGTACTTC.

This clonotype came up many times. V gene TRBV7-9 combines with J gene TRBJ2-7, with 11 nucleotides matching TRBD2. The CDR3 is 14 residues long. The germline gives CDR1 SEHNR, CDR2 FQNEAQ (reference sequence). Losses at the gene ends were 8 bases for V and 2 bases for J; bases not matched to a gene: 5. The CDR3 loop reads CASGLTSGTYEQYF. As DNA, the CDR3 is TGTGCCAGCGGCCTGACTAGCGGGACCTACGAGCAGTACTTC.

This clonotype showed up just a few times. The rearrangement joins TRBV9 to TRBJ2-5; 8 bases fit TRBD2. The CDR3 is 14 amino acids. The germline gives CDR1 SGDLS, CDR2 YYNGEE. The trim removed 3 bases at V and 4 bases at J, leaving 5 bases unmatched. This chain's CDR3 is CASSAGRGRETQYF. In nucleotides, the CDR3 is TGTGCCAGCAGCGCCGGGAGGGGAAGAGAGACCCAGTACTTC.

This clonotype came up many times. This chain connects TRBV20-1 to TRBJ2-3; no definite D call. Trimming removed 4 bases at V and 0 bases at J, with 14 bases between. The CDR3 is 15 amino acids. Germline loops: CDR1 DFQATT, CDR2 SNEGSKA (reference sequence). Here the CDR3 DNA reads TGCAGTGCTATGGACCCGGTACCTAGCACAGATACGCAGTATTTT. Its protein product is CSAMDPVPSTDTQYF.

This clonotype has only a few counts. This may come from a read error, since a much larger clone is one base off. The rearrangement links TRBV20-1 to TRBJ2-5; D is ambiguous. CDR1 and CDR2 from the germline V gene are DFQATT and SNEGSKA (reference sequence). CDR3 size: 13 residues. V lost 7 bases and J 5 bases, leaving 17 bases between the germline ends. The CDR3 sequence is CSGRLRKTETQYF. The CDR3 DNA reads TGCAGTGGCAGGTTGAGAAAGACCGAGACCCAGTACTTC.

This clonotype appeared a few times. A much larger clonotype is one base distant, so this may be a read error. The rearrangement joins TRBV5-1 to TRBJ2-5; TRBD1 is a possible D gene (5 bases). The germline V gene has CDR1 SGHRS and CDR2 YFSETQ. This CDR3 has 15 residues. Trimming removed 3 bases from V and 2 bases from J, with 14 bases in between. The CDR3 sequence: CASSWAGRIQETQYF. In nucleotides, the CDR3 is TGCGCCAGCAGCTGGGCAGGGCGGATTCAAGAGACCCAGTACTTC. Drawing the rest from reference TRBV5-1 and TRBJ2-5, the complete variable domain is KAGVTQTPRYLIKTRGQQVTLSCSPISGHRSVSWYQQTPGQGLQFLFEYFSETQRNKGNFPGRFSGRQFSNSRSEMNVSTLELGDSALYLCASSWAGRIQETQYFGPGTRLLVL.

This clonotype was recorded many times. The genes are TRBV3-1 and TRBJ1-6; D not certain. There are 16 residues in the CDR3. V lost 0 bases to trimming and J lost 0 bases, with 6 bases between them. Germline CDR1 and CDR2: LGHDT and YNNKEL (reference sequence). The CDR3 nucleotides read TGTGCCAGCAGCCAAGACAGGAGCTCCTATAATTCACCCCTCCACTTT. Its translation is CASSQDRSSYNSPLHF.

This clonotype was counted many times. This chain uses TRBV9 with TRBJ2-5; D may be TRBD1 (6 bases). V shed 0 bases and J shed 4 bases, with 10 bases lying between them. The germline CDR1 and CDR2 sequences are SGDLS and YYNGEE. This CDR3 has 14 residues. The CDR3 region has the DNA TGTGCCAGCAGCGTAGAAGGGGGAGCAGAGACCCAGTACTTC. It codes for CASSVEGGAETQYF.

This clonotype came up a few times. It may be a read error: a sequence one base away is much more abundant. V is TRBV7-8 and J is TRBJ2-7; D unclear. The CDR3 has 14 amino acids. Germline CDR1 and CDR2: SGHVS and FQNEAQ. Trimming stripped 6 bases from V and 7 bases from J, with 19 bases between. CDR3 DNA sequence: TGTGCCAGCAGTGACACAAGAATGGGCAAAGAGCAGTACTTC. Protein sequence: CASSDTRMGKEQYF. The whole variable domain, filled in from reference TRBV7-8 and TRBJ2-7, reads GAGVSQSPRYKVAKRGQDVALRCDPISGHVSLFWYQQALGQGPEFLTYFQNEAQLDKSGLPSDRFFAERPEGSVSTLKIQRTQQEDSAVYLCASSDTRMGKEQYFGPGTRLTVT.

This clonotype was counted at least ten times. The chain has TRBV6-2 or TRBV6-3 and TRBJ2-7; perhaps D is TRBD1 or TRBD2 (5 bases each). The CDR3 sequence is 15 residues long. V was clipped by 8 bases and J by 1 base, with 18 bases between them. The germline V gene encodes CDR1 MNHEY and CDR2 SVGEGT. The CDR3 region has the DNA TGTGCCAGCCACCGGGACGCCACTCTTTCCTACGAGCAGTACTTC. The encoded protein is CASHRDATLSYEQYF.

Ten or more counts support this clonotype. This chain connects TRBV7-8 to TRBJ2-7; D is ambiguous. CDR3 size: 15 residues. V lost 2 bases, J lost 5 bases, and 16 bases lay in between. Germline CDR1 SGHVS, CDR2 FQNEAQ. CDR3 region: CASSLRQSFLDEQYF. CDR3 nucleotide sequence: TGTGCCAGCAGCTTAAGGCAGTCTTTCCTCGACGAGCAGTACTTC.

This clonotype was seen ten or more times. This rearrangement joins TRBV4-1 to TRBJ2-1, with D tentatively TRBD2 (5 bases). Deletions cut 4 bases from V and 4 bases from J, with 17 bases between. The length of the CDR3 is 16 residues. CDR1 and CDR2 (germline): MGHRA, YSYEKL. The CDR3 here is CASSPPTTRSYNEQFF. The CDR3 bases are TGCGCCAGCAGCCCACCGACTACTCGGAGTTACAATGAGCAGTTCTTC.

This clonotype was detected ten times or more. CDR3 DNA: TGTGCCAGTAGGGACAGGGGGCAGTACGAGCAGTACTTC. This gives the protein CASRDRGQYEQYF. The gene calls are TRBV6-6 and TRBJ2-7; 12 nucleotides match TRBD1. V shed 9 bases, J shed 4 bases, and the junction held 4 bases outside the gene matches. The CDR3 contains 13 residues. In germline, CDR1 is MNHNY, CDR2 SVGAGI (reference sequence).

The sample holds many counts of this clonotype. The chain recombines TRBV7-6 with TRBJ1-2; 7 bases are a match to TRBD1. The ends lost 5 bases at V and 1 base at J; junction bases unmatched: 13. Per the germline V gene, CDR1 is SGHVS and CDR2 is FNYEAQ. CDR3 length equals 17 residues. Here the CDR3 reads CASSPGTAASINYGYTF. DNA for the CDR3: TGTGCCAGCAGCCCCGGGACAGCAGCCTCGATTAACTATGGCTACACCTTC.

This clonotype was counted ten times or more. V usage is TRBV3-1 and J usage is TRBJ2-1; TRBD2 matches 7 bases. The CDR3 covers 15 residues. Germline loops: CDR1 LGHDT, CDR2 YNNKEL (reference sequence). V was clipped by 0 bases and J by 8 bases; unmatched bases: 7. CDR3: CASSQEGGSRDEQFF. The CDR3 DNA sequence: TGTGCCAGCAGCCAAGAGGGAGGGAGCAGGGATGAGCAGTTCTTC.

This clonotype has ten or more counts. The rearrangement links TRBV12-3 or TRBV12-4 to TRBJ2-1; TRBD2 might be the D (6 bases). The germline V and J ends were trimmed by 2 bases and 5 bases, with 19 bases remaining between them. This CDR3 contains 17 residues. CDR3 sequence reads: CASSLRGGTRLNNEQFF. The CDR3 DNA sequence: TGTGCCAGCAGTTTAAGGGGCGGGACCAGACTAAACAATGAGCAGTTCTTC.

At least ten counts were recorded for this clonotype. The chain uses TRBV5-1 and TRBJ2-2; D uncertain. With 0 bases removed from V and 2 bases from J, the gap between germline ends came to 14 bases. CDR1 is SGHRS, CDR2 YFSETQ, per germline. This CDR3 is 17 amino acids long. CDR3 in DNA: TGCGCCAGCAGCTTGGGAAGGGTACTCCTCAACACCGGGGAGCTGTTTTTT. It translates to CASSLGRVLLNTGELFF. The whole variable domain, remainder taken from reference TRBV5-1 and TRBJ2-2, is KAGVTQTPRYLIKTRGQQVTLSCSPISGHRSVSWYQQTPGQGLQFLFEYFSETQRNKGNFPGRFSGRQFSNSRSEMNVSTLELGDSALYLCASSLGRVLLNTGELFFGEGSRLTVL.